These T cell receptor beta chains were read from a single sample in a study of blood T cells in healthy people across ages. Each CDR3 protein gets one entry after TCRdb re-called the 5' RACE reads with MiXCR. This repertoire shows about 810,000 distinct CDR3 sequences, roughly 34% found once; its top ten account for 10% to 15%. Sequencing was performed on blood. These receptors were obtained from a man aged 18-30 years in good health. The CDR3 runs from the conserved cysteine through the conserved F or W. A D gene is named only where the DNA matches it firmly. Size is stated for part of the rows, as once, few or many counts, or as a class when the clone is expanded.

clone size	V gene	J gene	D gene	CDR3 protein	CDR3 DNA
once	TRBV28	TRBJ1-2	-	CASSLTSGIDYGYTF	TGTGCCAGCAGTTTAACGTCAGGGATAGACTATGGCTACACCTTC
few	TRBV4-3	TRBJ2-4	-	CASSQARGVGNIQYF	TGCGCCAGCAGCCAAGCAAGGGGAGTAGGAAACATTCAGTACTTC
-	TRBV20-1	TRBJ2-5	-	CSARDRYWQETQYF	TGCAGTGCTAGAGATCGGTACTGGCAAGAGACCCAGTACTTC
few	TRBV12-3/TRBV12-4	TRBJ2-1	-	CASTSYPYYDEQFF	TGTGCCAGCACCTCATACCCCTATTACGATGAGCAGTTCTTC
-	TRBV6-1	TRBJ2-5	-	CATSSGTADAETQYF	TGTGCCACCAGCTCTGGGACGGCCGATGCGGAGACCCAGTACTTC
-	TRBV2	TRBJ1-4	-	CASWRGKDEKLFF	TGTGCCAGCTGGAGGGGGAAGGATGAAAAACTGTTTTTT
-	TRBV24-1	TRBJ2-3	-	CATSDSGTDYTHTQYF	TGTGCCACCAGTGATAGCGGTACCGACTACACTCATACGCAGTATTTT
-	TRBV12-3/TRBV12-4	TRBJ1-1	-	CASTRAGRATEAFF	TGTGCCAGCACGAGAGCGGGCCGGGCAACGGAAGCTTTCTTT
many	TRBV20-1	TRBJ2-7	-	CSARIWHPLSYEQYF	TGCAGTGCTAGGATATGGCACCCTTTATCCTACGAGCAGTACTTC
-	TRBV12-3/TRBV12-4	TRBJ1-2	-	CTLRRGTNYGYTF	TGTACCCTCAGGCGGGGGACGAACTATGGCTACACCTTC
many	TRBV4-1	TRBJ2-1	TRBD2	CASRHLAGGVNEQFF	TGCGCCAGCAGACACTTAGCGGGGGGGGTCAATGAGCAGTTCTTC
few	TRBV4-3	TRBJ1-5	-	CASSKVGSNQPQHF	TGCGCCAGCAGCAAAGTCGGCAGCAATCAGCCCCAGCATTTT
few	TRBV6-2/TRBV6-3	TRBJ2-4	-	CASSYSNGKNIQYF	TGTGCCAGCAGTTACTCGAACGGAAAAAACATTCAGTACTTC
-	TRBV3-1	TRBJ1-2	-	CASSQDGQTSYGYTF	TGTGCCAGCAGCCAAGATGGACAAACCAGCTATGGCTACACCTTC
-	TRBV12-3/TRBV12-4	TRBJ2-7	-	CASRPAGAFYNEQYF	TGTGCCAGCAGACCCGCGGGGGCCTTCTACAATGAGCAGTACTTC
-	TRBV7-3	TRBJ2-2	TRBD2	CAAGLANTGELFF	TGTGCCGCAGGACTAGCAAACACCGGGGAGCTGTTTTTT
-	TRBV20-1	TRBJ2-7	-	CSARGGGISYEQYF	TGCAGTGCTAGAGGTGGGGGGATCTCCTACGAGCAGTACTTC
-	TRBV9	TRBJ1-6	TRBD1	CASSAPGTDNSPLHF	TGTGCCAGCAGCGCTCCCGGGACAGATAATTCACCCCTCCACTTT
-	TRBV20-1	TRBJ1-5	-	CSASRAGQTNQPQHF	TGCAGTGCTAGTAGGGCCGGACAGACTAATCAGCCCCAGCATTTT
few	TRBV24-1	TRBJ1-5	-	CATSESGDKSPPQHF	TGTGCCACCAGTGAATCAGGGGACAAAAGTCCGCCCCAGCATTTT
once	TRBV6-2/TRBV6-3	TRBJ2-1	-	CASRIVGPKANEQFF	TGTGCCAGCAGAATAGTGGGGCCCAAGGCCAATGAGCAGTTCTTC
-	TRBV4-3	TRBJ2-5	TRBD2	CASSQGIRISGVQETQYF	TGCGCCAGCAGCCAAGGAATCCGCATTAGCGGGGTCCAAGAGACCCAGTACTTC
-	TRBV7-9	TRBJ2-3	TRBD1	CASSLGQGAHTQYF	TGTGCCAGCAGCTTGGGACAGGGAGCCCATACGCAGTATTTT
many	TRBV7-2	TRBJ2-7	-	CASSFNTDYEQYF	TGTGCCAGCAGCTTTAACACCGACTACGAGCAGTACTTC
-	TRBV6-2/TRBV6-3	TRBJ2-7	-	CASSYQGYEQYF	TGTGCCAGCAGTTATCAGGGTTACGAGCAGTACTTC
-	TRBV6-6	TRBJ2-4	TRBD2	CASSGLAGVPKNIQYF	TGTGCCAGCAGCGGACTAGCGGGGGTTCCTAAAAACATTCAGTACTTC
-	TRBV20-1	TRBJ1-4	-	CSAQPNRVDEKLFF	TGCAGTGCCCAACCCAACAGGGTGGATGAAAAACTGTTTTTT